Shown below are 9 T cell receptor beta chains from a single sample sequenced in a study of T-cell reconstitution after alpha-beta-depleted transplantation in children. A library of TCRbeta sequences, prepared with unique molecular identifiers, was generated. TCRdb re-analysed the PCR reads in MiXCR, keeping a single row per CDR3 protein. The sample lists 500,000 to 600,000 distinct CDR3 sequences; 32% were seen once. The starting material was PBMCs from the stem cell graft donor, obtained from the stem cell graft. The source is a human donor who donated a stem cell graft to a child with aplastic anemia.

J is TRBJ2-5 and V is TRBV6-2 or TRBV6-3; a weak D match, TRBD1 (6 bases). The CDR3 totals 13 residues. Germline lookup yields CDR1 MNHEY and CDR2 SVGEGT. The V end was cut by 8 bases, the J end by 3 bases, with 13 bases between. The CDR3 DNA sequence: TGTGCCAGCCGTGGGGCAGGGGAAGAGACCCAGTACTTC. Translation gives CASRGAGEETQYF.

This sequence joins TRBV7-2 and TRBJ2-1, with D possibly TRBD1 on 6 matching bases. Germline CDR1 reads SGHTA; CDR2 reads FQGNSA. The CDR3 extends over 15 amino acids. V shed 4 bases and J shed 0 bases, with 10 bases lying between them. DNA of the CDR3: TGTGCCAGCAGCTACCCGGACAGCTCCTACAATGAGCAGTTCTTC. This encodes CASSYPDSSYNEQFF.

This chain links TRBV10-3 with TRBJ2-7; no firm D call. CDR1 and CDR2 (germline): ENHRY, SYGVKD. This CDR3 has 15 amino acids. Trimming pared 4 bases from V and 3 bases from J, leaving 16 bases between. The CDR3 bases are TGTGCCATCAGTGTGAGGCCAGAGGTCCACTACGAGCAGTACTTC. Protein: CAISVRPEVHYEQYF.

The rearrangement uses TRBV20-1 and TRBJ2-1; D gene unclear. V lost 4 bases and J 1 base, leaving 5 bases between the germline ends. The CDR3 extends over 12 amino acids. Looked up from germline, CDR1 is DFQATT and CDR2 is SNEGSKA (reference sequence). This CDR3 reads CSATRSYNEQFF. The CDR3 bases are TGCAGTGCTACCAGGTCCTACAATGAGCAGTTCTTC.

The chain links TRBV6-5 to TRBJ2-7; 11 positions match TRBD1. The ends lost 6 bases at V and 3 bases at J; junction bases unmatched: 7. This CDR3 is 15 amino acids long. Germline assignment: CDR1 MNHEY and CDR2 SVGAGI. The CDR3 DNA reads TGTGCCAGCAGCCCCCGGACAGGGGGCTACTACGAGCAGTACTTC. Encoded protein: CASSPRTGGYYEQYF.

The chain employs TRBV28 and TRBJ2-1; D is possibly TRBD1 (6 bases). Trimming removed 5 bases at V and 4 bases at J, with 15 bases between. Germline assignment: CDR1 MDHEN and CDR2 SYDVKM. The CDR3 sequence is 15 residues long. The CDR3 loop reads CASSIPEGQYNEQFF. The CDR3 nucleotides read TGTGCCAGCAGTATCCCCGAAGGACAGTACAATGAGCAGTTCTTC.

This clonotype was seen a handful of times. The CDR3 reads CSARGASGAPSDGYTF. DNA of the CDR3: TGCAGTGCCCGAGGGGCCTCAGGGGCCCCTAGCGATGGCTACACCTTC. The rearrangement joins TRBV20-1 to TRBJ1-2; tentatively, D is TRBD1 (6 bases). Germline V gives CDR1 DFQATT, CDR2 SNEGSKA (reference sequence). There are 16 residues in the CDR3. The ends were cut back, 6 bases at V and 6 bases at J, with 26 bases in the middle.

This clonotype has just a few counts. The gene calls are TRBV5-1 and TRBJ1-1, with D perhaps matching TRBD1 (6 bases). The V end lost 3 bases, the J end lost 0 bases, and 12 bases lay between the germline ends. Germline CDR1 SGHRS, CDR2 YFSETQ. The CDR3 has 15 amino acids. Written as DNA, the CDR3 is TGCGCCAGCAGCTATTTGGACAGCATGAACACTGAAGCTTTCTTT. Its protein is CASSYLDSMNTEAFF.

This clonotype was counted only a few times. The chain uses TRBV7-3 and TRBJ2-5, with 13 bases matching TRBD2. V was pared by 5 bases and J by 5 bases, with 11 bases of the junction left unmatched. Germline V gene sequence: CDR1 SGHTA, CDR2 FQGTGA. The CDR3 is 17 residues long. The CDR3 here is CASSLGTSGTGQETQYF. The CDR3 DNA follows: TGTGCCAGCAGCCTCGGGACTAGCGGGACTGGTCAGGAGACCCAGTACTTC.